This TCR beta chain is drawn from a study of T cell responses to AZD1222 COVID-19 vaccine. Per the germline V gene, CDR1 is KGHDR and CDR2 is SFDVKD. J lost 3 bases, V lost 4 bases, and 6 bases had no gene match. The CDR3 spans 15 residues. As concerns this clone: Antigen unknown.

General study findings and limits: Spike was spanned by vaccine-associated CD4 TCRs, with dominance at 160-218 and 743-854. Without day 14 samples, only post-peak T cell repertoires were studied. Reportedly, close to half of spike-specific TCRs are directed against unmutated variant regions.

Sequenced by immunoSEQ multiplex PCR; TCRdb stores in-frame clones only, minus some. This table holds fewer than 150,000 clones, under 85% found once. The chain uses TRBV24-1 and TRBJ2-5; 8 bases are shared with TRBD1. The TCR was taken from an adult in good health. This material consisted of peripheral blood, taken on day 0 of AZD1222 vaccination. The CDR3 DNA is TGTGCCACCAGTGACCCACCAGGGGGCGAAGAGACCCAGTACTTC. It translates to CATSDPPGGEETQYF.